This T cell receptor beta chain was identified during a study of blood T cell repertoires in COVID-19. Authors' data handling: Amplifying reference gene primers gave estimates of nucleated cell counts. Method: immunoSEQ multiplex PCR; TCRdb's copy keeps in-frame clones and lacks some. D and trimming come from the DNA, and the V and J calls and clone size come from that table. The sample consists of roughly 240,000 clones, 87% of them appearing once. Participants, about 18 to 100 years old, spanned fewer than 25 US areas. This CDR3 contains 13 residues. V lost 4 bases and J 4 bases, leaving 10 bases between the germline ends. From germline, CDR1 is SEHNR and CDR2 FQNEAQ (reference sequence).

The rearrangement uses TRBV7-9 and TRBJ1-1; D remains ambiguous. This sequence was found in a woman aged 25 to 39 with acute COVID-19. Sequencing used PBMCs or T cells enriched from blood (not recorded which). This CDR3 reads CASSSVVSTEAFF. Written as DNA, the CDR3 is TGTGCCAGCAGCTCCGTGGTGAGCACTGAAGCTTTCTTT.